The 12 T cell receptor beta chains reported below all come from one sample, sequenced in a study of blood T cell repertoires in COVID-19. Here immunoSEQ multiplex PCR was the method, and the copy in TCRdb shows in-frame clones only, minus some. The repertoire has around 84,000 clones, around 84% of them found once; the top ten carry 8%. Source material: peripheral blood. The source is a man aged 80 or over with active or convalescent COVID-19.

This chain uses TRBV6-5 with TRBJ1-1, with D possibly being TRBD1 (6 bases). The CDR3 sequence is 14 residues long. Germline V gene lookup returns CDR1 MNHEY and CDR2 SVGAGI. The germline V and J ends were trimmed by 4 bases and 3 bases, with 12 bases remaining between them. CDR3 sequence reads: CASSWTGGHTEAFF. Written as DNA, the CDR3 is TGTGCCAGCAGTTGGACGGGGGGGCACACTGAAGCTTTCTTT.

The J gene is TRBJ1-2, the V gene TRBV7-2; 9 bases match TRBD1. The CDR3 is made up of 15 amino acids. J lost 4 bases, V lost 5 bases, and 8 bases had no gene match. In germline, CDR1 is SGHTA, CDR2 FQGNSA. The CDR3: CASSRSGQGIYGYTF. DNA of the CDR3: TGTGCCAGCAGCAGGTCGGGACAGGGCATCTATGGCTACACCTTC.

This clone was counted a single time. The V and J genes are TRBV7-9 and TRBJ2-1; tentatively, D is TRBD2 (6 bases). Trimming stripped 1 base from V and 10 bases from J, with 17 bases between. CDR1 and CDR2 (germline): SEHNR, FQNEAQ (reference sequence). The CDR3 runs to 15 residues. The chain's CDR3 is CASSLDLGTLGEQFF. DNA of the CDR3: TGTGCCAGCAGCTTAGATCTAGGGACTTTAGGCGAGCAGTTCTTC. Using reference TRBV7-9 and TRBJ2-1 for the parts outside the CDR3, the full variable domain is DTGVSQNPRHKITKRGQNVTFRCDPISEHNRLYWYRQTLGQGPEFLTYFQNEAQLEKSRLLSDRFSAERPKGSFSTLEIQRTEQGDSAMYLCASSLDLGTLGEQFFGPGTRLTVL.

The V and J genes are TRBV5-1 and TRBJ2-5, with 10 bases fitting TRBD1. The V gene's germline CDR1 is SGHRS and CDR2 YFSETQ. J lost 5 bases, V lost 4 bases, and 8 bases had no gene match. This CDR3 comprises 15 residues. The CDR3 sequence: CASSDRDRGRETQYF. For the CDR3, the DNA is TGCGCCAGCAGCGACCGGGACAGGGGTAGGGAGACCCAGTACTTC.

J is TRBJ2-1 and V is TRBV18; 8 bases agree with TRBD2. This CDR3 spans 15 amino acids. CDR1 KGHSH and CDR2 LQKENI come from the germline V gene. Trimming at V came to 6 bases and at J to 5 bases, leaving 9 bases not matched to a gene. The CDR3: CASSRSAGGDNEQFF. Written as DNA, the CDR3 is TGTGCCAGCTCGCGATCGGCGGGAGGAGACAATGAGCAGTTCTTC.

The chain employs TRBV11-2 and TRBJ2-1; tentatively, D is TRBD2 (7 bases). Trimming cost V 3 bases and J 4 bases, with 10 bases left between them. Germline CDR1 SGHAT, CDR2 FQNNGV. CDR3 length: 14 amino acids. The CDR3 nucleotides read TGTGCCAGCAGCTTGGGGGGGCGGTACAATGAGCAGTTCTTC. Protein: CASSLGGRYNEQFF.

V usage is TRBV6-5 and J usage is TRBJ2-7; D possibly corresponds to TRBD1 (5 bases). Germline CDR1 MNHEY, CDR2 SVGAGI. Trimming removed 7 bases at V and 2 bases at J, with 18 bases between. This CDR3 has 15 residues. CDR3 bases: TGTGCCAGCAAAGGGTCAATGGCAGGGCCCTACGAGCAGTACGTC. This encodes CASKGSMAGPYEQYV.

The rearrangement uses TRBV12-3 or TRBV12-4 and TRBJ1-3; 9 bases map to TRBD1. The V and J ends lost 6 bases and 5 bases, in that order; junction bases with no gene match: 2. The CDR3 loop spans 13 amino acids. Written as DNA, the CDR3 is TGTGCCAGCAGGGGGACAGGGAGAAACACCATATATTTT. Its protein product is CASRGTGRNTIYF.

The chain is built from TRBV5-1 and TRBJ1-6; maybe TRBD1 (6 bases). CDR3 length: 15 residues. Trimming pared 4 bases from V and 5 bases from J, leaving 13 bases between. Germline V lookup: CDR1 SGHRS, CDR2 YFSETQ. The DNA for the CDR3 is TGCGCCAGCAGCCTCCCGGCAGGGGATAATTCACCCCTCCACTTT. Translating it yields CASSLPAGDNSPLHF.

The chain carries TRBV5-1 and TRBJ2-1; 10 bases are a match to TRBD2. This CDR3 has 15 amino acids. CDR1 and CDR2 (germline): SGHRS, YFSETQ. After removal of 4 bases from V and 2 bases from J, the junction contained 3 bases not matched to a gene. The CDR3 nucleotides read TGCGCCAGCAGCCCCGGGACTAGCGCCTACAATGAGCAGTTCTTC. This gives the protein CASSPGTSAYNEQFF.

The CDR3 is CASGALTSHPGWADTQYF. The CDR3 DNA follows: TGTGCTAGTGGGGCTCTGACTAGTCATCCTGGGTGGGCAGATACGCAGTATTTT. The chain couples TRBV12-5 to TRBJ2-3, with D maybe TRBD2 (6 bases). CDR3 size: 18 residues. Trimming shortened V by 6 bases and J by 4 bases, and 26 bases separated the two germline ends. Germline CDR1 LGHNT, CDR2 FRNRAP.

This clone appeared once. The chain employs TRBV7-9 and TRBJ1-2; the match to TRBD1 covers 8 bases. Germline V gives CDR1 SEHNR, CDR2 FQNEAQ (reference sequence). CDR3 length equals 15 residues. V gave up 5 bases and J gave up 3 bases; unmatched junction bases: 8. The CDR3 DNA reads as TGTGCCAGCAGCGTGGGGACAGGATTAGACTATGGCTACACCTTC. Its translation: CASSVGTGLDYGYTF.